The 30 T cell receptor beta chains in this list originate from one sample, sequenced in a study of CD8+ T cells in alopecia areata. RNA extraction was followed by reverse transcription into cDNA, which acted as the sequencing template. Repertoires were generated with immunoSEQ multiplex PCR, while TCRdb's copy carries only in-frame clones and drops some. The sample consists of roughly 150,000 clones, 85% to 90% of them appearing once. The sequences come from CD8+ T cells sorted from blood, collected at week 0. Every receptor here comes from a human donor with alopecia areata.

This clone was recorded only once. The genes are TRBV27 and TRBJ1-5; D unresolved. Germline assignment: CDR1 MNHEY and CDR2 SMNVEV (reference sequence). The V and J ends lost 6 bases and 6 bases respectively, with 12 bases between them. The CDR3 length is 13 residues. CDR3 DNA: TGTGCCAGCAGGTGGACTATCGGTCAGCCCCAGCATTTT. It is translated as CASRWTIGQPQHF.

The genes are TRBV9 and TRBJ2-7; D is undetermined. CDR1 and CDR2 (germline): SGDLS, YYNGEE. The ends were cut back, 3 bases at V and 2 bases at J, with 18 bases in the middle. This CDR3 is built from 16 residues. The CDR3, as DNA: TGTGCCAGCAGCGCGCCGGACGGAACTGGGGCCTACGAGCAGTACTTC. Translation: CASSAPDGTGAYEQYF.

V and J are TRBV2 and TRBJ2-5; tentative D call: TRBD1 (5 bases). Germline CDR1 and CDR2: SNHLY and FYNNEI. This CDR3 region has 13 residues. Trimming stripped 8 bases from V and 1 base from J, with 11 bases between. In nucleotides, the CDR3 is TGTGCCAGCCCCCTCCAGGGCCAAGAGACCCAGTACTTC. Translating gives CASPLQGQETQYF.

This clone was counted a single time. V gene TRBV4-3 combines with J gene TRBJ2-7; 9 bases are shared with TRBD2. This CDR3 has 16 residues. Germline lookup yields CDR1 LGHNA and CDR2 YSLEER. The V and J ends lost 2 bases and 5 bases, in that order; junction bases with no gene match: 10. CDR3 coding DNA: TGCGCCAGCAGCCAATCGATAGCGGGAGATTTAGACGAGCAGTACTTC. Translation: CASSQSIAGDLDEQYF.

The CDR3 DNA sequence: TGTGCCAGCAGTGGACCGGGACAGGGGGACAATGAGCAGTTCTTC. Translation: CASSGPGQGDNEQFF. The chain employs TRBV25-1 and TRBJ2-1, with TRBD1 matching 11 bases. The junction had 4 bases not matched to a gene; V was cut back by 4 bases and J by 5 bases. This CDR3 region has 15 residues. Per germline, CDR1 MGHDK and CDR2 SYGVNS. Complete variable domain (other parts from reference TRBV25-1 and TRBJ2-1): EADIYQTPRYLVIGTGKKITLECSQTMGHDKMYWYQQDPGMELHLIHYSYGVNSTEKGDLSSESTVSRIRTEHFPLTLESARPSHTSQYLCASSGPGQGDNEQFFGPGTRLTVL.

This sequence joins TRBV29-1 and TRBJ2-7; 10 bases match TRBD1. CDR3 length: 15 amino acids. V shed 3 bases and J 5 bases; nucleotides not matched to a gene: 10. Looked up from germline, CDR1 is SQVTM and CDR2 is ANQGSEA. CDR3 residues: CSVETGGAFGHEQYF. The CDR3, as DNA: TGCAGCGTTGAGACAGGGGGCGCGTTTGGCCACGAGCAGTACTTC.

This chain connects TRBV30 to TRBJ2-3; 8 bases align to TRBD1. Germline V gives CDR1 GTSNPN, CDR2 SVGIG (reference sequence). V shed 0 bases and J 6 bases; nucleotides not matched to a gene: 8. The CDR3 length is 15 residues. CDR3 protein: CAWSVFRGLGDTQYF. The CDR3, as DNA: TGTGCCTGGAGTGTATTCAGGGGGCTTGGTGATACGCAGTATTTT.

J is TRBJ1-1 and V is TRBV4-2; TRBD1 agrees at 10 bases. Germline V gene data show CDR1 as LGHNA and CDR2 as YNFKEQ. The CDR3 is 16 residues long. Germline trimming cut 0 bases from V and 2 bases from J; bases unmatched to any gene: 3. The DNA for the CDR3 is TGTGCCAGCAGCCAAGAGACAGGGGGCGGAAACACTGAAGCTTTCTTT. This gives the protein CASSQETGGGNTEAFF.

This clone has a handful of counts. The gene calls are TRBV2 and TRBJ2-1; D is possibly TRBD2 (5 bases). Germline CDR1 SNHLY, CDR2 FYNNEI. Trimming pared 4 bases from V and 0 bases from J, leaving 10 bases between. The CDR3 length is 15 residues. CDR3 sequence reads: CASSGGLSSYNEQFF. CDR3 DNA: TGTGCCAGCAGTGGCGGACTTAGCTCCTACAATGAGCAGTTCTTC.

This chain joins TRBV5-1 and TRBJ1-1; D is unclear. From germline, CDR1 is SGHRS and CDR2 YFSETQ. Trimming took 4 bases from V and 1 from J, leaving 5 bases between them. CDR3 length: 12 residues. CDR3 amino acids: CASSKGNTEAFF. DNA for the CDR3: TGCGCCAGCAGCAAGGGGAACACTGAAGCTTTCTTT.

The V and J genes are TRBV6-1 and TRBJ1-2; D call uncertain. The CDR3 sequence is 12 residues long. V lost 3 bases and J lost 0, with 2 bases in between. Germline V gene data show CDR1 as MNHNS and CDR2 as SASEGT. Here the CDR3 DNA reads TGTGCCAGCAGTGACGCTAACTATGGCTACACCTTC. It codes for CASSDANYGYTF.

The J gene is TRBJ2-7, the V gene TRBV10-3; the D gene could be TRBD1 or TRBD2 (5 bases each). Germline CDR1 ENHRY, CDR2 SYGVKD. V was trimmed by 3 bases and J by 0 bases, leaving 9 bases between them. The CDR3 has 14 amino acids. The CDR3 nucleotides are TGTGCCATCAGTGAAAGTGGGACCTCCTACGAGCAGTACTTC. Residues: CAISESGTSYEQYF.

The chain carries TRBV5-1 and TRBJ2-7, with unresolved D. Trimming took off 3 bases at V and 3 bases at J, with 10 bases between the two ends. Germline-derived CDR1 and CDR2 are SGHRS and YFSETQ. This CDR3 is built from 13 residues. CDR3: CASSSGSYYEQYF. The DNA for the CDR3 is TGCGCCAGCAGCTCCGGTTCTTACTACGAGCAGTACTTC.

CDR3: CAPLPTGNYNEQFF. CDR3 sequence (DNA): TGTGCCCCCCTCCCAACCGGGAACTACAATGAGCAGTTCTTC. This sequence joins TRBV2 and TRBJ2-1; TRBD2 might be the D (5 bases). The CDR3 is made up of 14 amino acids. The V end lost 11 bases, the J end lost 3 bases, and 17 bases lay between the germline ends. CDR1 is SNHLY, CDR2 FYNNEI, per germline.

As concerns this clone: Relative to the germline gene, one junction end is altered; a read error may explain this. The CDR3 protein is CASSLGPGTGTYNEQFF. The CDR3 region has the DNA TGTGCTAGCAGCCTAGGTCCCGGGACAGGGACTTACAATGAGCAGTTCTTC. This chain joins TRBV7-7 and TRBJ2-1; 9 bases are shared with TRBD1. This CDR3 has 17 amino acids. The V gene's germline CDR1 is SSHAT and CDR2 FNYEAQ (reference sequence).

The chain combines TRBV11-2 with TRBJ2-7; TRBD2 matches 11 bases. The germline V gene encodes CDR1 SGHAT and CDR2 FQNNGV. The CDR3 length is 16 residues. The junction had 6 bases not matched to a gene; V was cut back by 3 bases and J by 2 bases. This CDR3 is CASSFVTSGETYEQYF. The CDR3 DNA reads as TGTGCCAGCAGCTTCGTGACTAGCGGGGAGACCTACGAGCAGTACTTC.

The chain couples TRBV27 to TRBJ2-1; D is possibly TRBD2 (6 bases). Germline loops: CDR1 MNHEY, CDR2 SMNVEV (reference sequence). V lost 6 bases to trimming and J lost 3 bases, with 18 bases between them. This CDR3 has 16 residues. CDR3 amino acids: CASSLEAGFLYNEQFF. The CDR3 region has the DNA TGTGCCAGCAGCCTCGAAGCGGGCTTTCTCTACAATGAGCAGTTCTTC.

J is TRBJ2-3 and V is TRBV13; weak D call: TRBD2 (6 bases). V lost 3 bases and J lost 4, with 11 bases in between. This CDR3 is built from 14 residues. The germline V gene encodes CDR1 PRHDT and CDR2 FYEKMQ (reference sequence). CDR3 nucleotide sequence: TGTGCCAGCAGCTTGGTGAGGAGGGCAGATACGCAGTATTTT. Amino acids: CASSLVRRADTQYF. Combining the CDR3 with reference TRBV13 and TRBJ2-3 gives the whole variable domain AAGVIQSPRHLIKEKRETATLKCYPIPRHDTVYWYQQGPGQDPQFLISFYEKMQSDKGSIPDRFSAQQFSDYHSELNMSSLELGDSALYFCASSLVRRADTQYFGPGTRLTVL.

Only one count was recorded for this clone. The rearrangement uses TRBV19 and TRBJ2-2, with D tentatively TRBD1 (6 bases). V dropped 3 bases and J dropped 1 base, with 12 bases sitting between them. This CDR3 spans 16 amino acids. From germline, CDR1 is LNHDA and CDR2 SQIVND (reference sequence). The CDR3 sequence: CASSITGGRNTGELFF. CDR3 DNA: TGTGCCAGTAGTATCACTGGGGGCCGGAACACCGGGGAGCTGTTTTTT.

This chain connects TRBV2 to TRBJ2-7; TRBD2 agrees at 8 bases. The germline gives CDR1 SNHLY, CDR2 FYNNEI. The CDR3 has 14 amino acids. The V segment lost 6 bases and the J segment 7 bases; nucleotides outside the gene matches: 11. CDR3 in DNA: TGTGCCAGCAGCGCAATTCTTCGGGAGGGGGAGCAGTACTTC. It is translated as CASSAILREGEQYF. The full variable domain, its missing parts supplied by reference TRBV2 and TRBJ2-7, is EPEVTQTPSHQVTQMGQEVILRCVPISNHLYFYWYRQILGQKVEFLVSFYNNEISEKSEIFDDQFSVERPDGSNFTLKIRSTKLEDSAMYFCASSAILREGEQYFGPGTRLTVT.

The chain uses TRBV27 and TRBJ2-7; a weak D match, TRBD2 (5 bases). The CDR3 length is 18 residues. V lost 1 base and J 0 bases, leaving 19 bases between the germline ends. CDR1 and CDR2 from the germline V gene are MNHEY and SMNVEV (reference sequence). The CDR3 reads CASSLLPSPGSYSYEQYF. CDR3 nucleotide sequence: TGTGCCAGCAGTTTATTACCCTCTCCGGGGAGCTACTCCTACGAGCAGTACTTC.

The CDR3 sequence: CAWNGGASTDTQYF. The CDR3 DNA sequence: TGTGCCTGGAATGGAGGAGCGAGCACAGATACGCAGTATTTT. The genes are TRBV30 and TRBJ2-3, with D maybe TRBD2 (5 bases). The CDR3 extends over 14 amino acids. Trimming removed 4 bases from V and 0 bases from J, with 11 bases in between. Germline assignment: CDR1 GTSNPN and CDR2 SVGIG (reference sequence).

The sample holds a few counts of this clone. V and J are TRBV5-1 and TRBJ2-2, with 9 positions matching TRBD1. Germline V gene sequence: CDR1 SGHRS, CDR2 YFSETQ. The CDR3 covers 14 residues. With V trimmed by 3 bases and J by 4 bases, 1 base remained unmatched. CDR3 sequence (DNA): TGCGCCAGCAGCTCGGGACAGGGCACCGGGGAGCTGTTTTTT. Residues: CASSSGQGTGELFF.

The rearrangement joins TRBV7-6 to TRBJ2-2; D not resolved. V was trimmed by 11 bases and J by 3 bases, leaving 10 bases between them. This CDR3 has 12 residues. CDR1 is SGHVS and CDR2 is FNYEAQ in the germline V gene. For the CDR3, the DNA is TGTGCCGTCCGTGGGGACACCGGGGAGCTGTTTTTT. It yields the protein CAVRGDTGELFF.

The chain uses TRBV5-1 and TRBJ2-2; D gene unclear. This CDR3 has 17 residues. V was clipped by 6 bases and J by 5 bases, with 23 bases between them. Germline V gene data show CDR1 as SGHRS and CDR2 as YFSETQ. CDR3 loop: CASTLRLAAAPTGELFF. The CDR3 nucleotides read TGCGCCAGCACCCTTCGCCTTGCGGCGGCCCCGACCGGGGAGCTGTTTTTT.

V gene TRBV6-1 combines with J gene TRBJ1-2; 7 positions match TRBD1. Germline assignment: CDR1 MNHNS and CDR2 SASEGT. The CDR3 has 15 amino acids. Unmatched junction bases numbered 6, after V lost 1 base and J lost 4 bases. The CDR3 region is CASSEDRGQVYGYTF. CDR3 in DNA: TGTGCCAGCAGTGAAGATAGAGGACAGGTCTATGGCTACACCTTC.

This chain links TRBV4-1 with TRBJ2-7; D may correspond to TRBD1 or TRBD2 (7 bases each). V dropped 0 bases and J dropped 4 bases, with 16 bases sitting between them. The CDR3 is made up of 16 amino acids. CDR1 is MGHRA and CDR2 is YSYEKL in the germline V gene. The CDR3 coding sequence is TGCGCCAGCAGCCAAGAAGGGGGCGGACTAGTTTACGAGCAGTACTTC. Protein: CASSQEGGGLVYEQYF.

V gene TRBV7-9 combines with J gene TRBJ2-2; D is undetermined. The CDR3 covers 13 residues. Germline CDR1 and CDR2: SEHNR and FQNEAQ (reference sequence). V dropped 5 bases and J dropped 11 bases, with 15 bases sitting between them. In nucleotides, the CDR3 is TGTGCCAGCAGCCCCCCGCTCAAGGGAGAGCTGTTTTTT. This encodes CASSPPLKGELFF.

The chain has TRBV10-3 and TRBJ2-7; D call uncertain. The V end lost 0 bases, the J end lost 5 bases, and 2 bases lay between the germline ends. This CDR3 has 11 amino acids. Germline assignment: CDR1 ENHRY and CDR2 SYGVKD. CDR3 region: CAISESHEQYF. CDR3 coding DNA: TGTGCCATCAGTGAGTCCCACGAGCAGTACTTC.

Details on this clone: A read error may account for a junction end that differs from germline. The chain has TRBV7-9 and TRBJ2-5, with D possibly matching TRBD2 (5 bases). This CDR3 contains 12 residues. Germline loops: CDR1 SEHNR, CDR2 FQNEAQ (reference sequence). The CDR3 here is CASSPSWAHTNF. The CDR3, as DNA: TGTGCCAGCAGCCCTAGCTGGGCGCACACCAACTTC.